This TCR beta chain derives from a study of T cell responses to AZD1222 COVID-19 vaccine. Notes on the study in general: Among spike-specific TCRs, nearly half reportedly target unmutated variant regions. Dominant CD4 TCR responses targeted spike regions 160-218 and 743-854.

A remark on this clone: Antigen: not known.

Assay used: immunoSEQ multiplex PCR; TCRdb lists only in-frame clones, some missing. The data hold some 110,000 clones, with more than 65% observed a single time. Germline CDR1 reads LNHNV; CDR2 reads YYDKDF (reference sequence). CDR3 length: 16 residues. V shed 0 bases and J shed 9 bases, with 18 bases lying between them. The rearrangement links TRBV15 to TRBJ2-1; D may be TRBD2 (7 bases). Sequenced material: peripheral blood, taken on day 0 of AZD1222 vaccination. The TCR sequence derives from an adult in good health. The CDR3 nucleotides read TGTGCCACCAGCAGAGATGAGGGGGGGCTCCCTATTGAGCAGTTCTTC. Translated, it gives CATSRDEGGLPIEQFF. Using reference TRBV15 and TRBJ2-1 for the parts outside the CDR3, the full variable domain is DAMVIQNPRYQVTQFGKPVTLSCSQTLNHNVMYWYQQKSSQAPKLLFHYYDKDFNNEADTPDNFQSRRPNTSFCFLDIRSPGLGDTAMYLCATSRDEGGLPIEQFFGPGTRLTVL.